In its sample, the clone carrying this TCR beta chain was seen a few times. What it recognizes is unknown. Germline assignment: CDR1 LGHDT and CDR2 YNNKEL (reference sequence). V lost 4 bases to trimming and J lost 1 base; unmatched junction nucleotides: 13. The CDR3 contains 18 residues. 5'-RACE, quantitative and with molecular barcodes, yielded the TCR beta libraries. TCRdb used MiXCR to reprocess the 5' RACE reads, holding one entry per CDR3 protein. The table lists some 270,000 distinct CDR3 sequences, over 15% of them singletons. The data derive from a study of CD8 T cells in ankylosing spondylitis. Study-wide findings and caveats: Earlier work had already found some motif variants in reactive arthritis synovial fluid and blood. For ankylosing spondylitis blood, a TCR beta motif of under ten highly homologous variants appeared characteristic. A CD8+ phenotype characterized the disease-linked clones, which were relatively rare in peripheral blood.

Material for sequencing was blood, either unsorted or a sorted T cell fraction (not recorded which). The chain recombines TRBV3-1 with TRBJ2-1; TRBD2 aligns across 7 bases. This clonotype was sampled from a male donor with ankylosing spondylitis or in good health (not recorded which). The chain's CDR3 is CASSPEGWGLPSYNEQFF. CDR3 bases: TGTGCCAGCAGCCCGGAGGGCTGGGGACTACCTTCCTACAATGAGCAGTTCTTC.